These 22 T cell receptor beta chains came from one sample sequenced in a study of blood T cell repertoires in COVID-19 (dated by TCRdb to the early 2020s). To prepare the library, the immunoSEQ multiplex PCR assay was applied. Not all clones reach the TCRdb copy of this immuneACCESS table, which keeps in-frame sequences only. Checked studies attribute under half of the gap to unresolved V genes and leave the rest unexplained. This sample comprises 250,000 to 300,000 clones, 80% to 90% of them detected only once. The ten largest clonotypes hold roughly 4% of the sample. Sequencing was performed on PBMCs or T cells enriched from blood (not recorded which). The receptor set was obtained from a man younger than 40 with acute COVID-19.

The rearrangement joins TRBV7-3 to TRBJ2-1, with 12 bases identical to TRBD2. Germline CDR1 and CDR2: SGHTA and FQGTGA. The CDR3 length is 15 residues. V was clipped by 5 bases and J by 7 bases; unmatched bases: 6. The CDR3 coding sequence is TGTGCCAGCAGCCCCGGTCTAGCGGGAGGGAATGAGCAGTTCTTC. This codes for CASSPGLAGGNEQFF.

This clone was recorded many times. The rearrangement uses TRBV28 and TRBJ1-3; no clear D gene. The CDR3 extends over 13 amino acids. Germline V gives CDR1 MDHEN, CDR2 SYDVKM. Between the trimmed V and J ends, which lost 9 bases and 3 bases, there was a span of 12 bases. The chain's CDR3 is CASNNGVGNTIYF. DNA for the CDR3: TGTGCCAGTAATAACGGGGTTGGAAACACCATATATTTT.

The chain uses TRBV9 and TRBJ1-3, with 8 bases aligning to TRBD1. The V gene end was trimmed by 6 bases and the J gene end by 4 bases; junction bases not matched to a gene: 9. The germline gives CDR1 SGDLS, CDR2 YYNGEE. The CDR3 length is 15 residues. In nucleotides, the CDR3 is TGTGCCAGCACAGGGGGCAAATCGGCCGGAAACACCATATATTTT. Its translation is CASTGGKSAGNTIYF.

The genes are TRBV9 and TRBJ2-5, with D possibly TRBD2 on 6 matching bases. Germline CDR1 SGDLS, CDR2 YYNGEE. The germline V and J ends were trimmed by 4 bases and 5 bases, with 18 bases remaining between them. The length of the CDR3 is 15 residues. CDR3 nucleotide sequence: TGTGCCAGCAGCCCAAACACGCGGGGATGGGAGACCCAGTACTTC. It specifies CASSPNTRGWETQYF.

The chain has TRBV5-4 and TRBJ2-2, with D perhaps matching TRBD1 (5 bases). Germline CDR1 reads SGHNT; CDR2 reads YYREEE (reference sequence). V was pared by 6 bases and J by 3 bases, with 9 bases between. This CDR3 contains 13 residues. CDR3 DNA: TGTGCCAGCACTCCCAGGGACACCGGGGAGCTGTTTTTT. Translated, it gives CASTPRDTGELFF.

The rearrangement joins TRBV19 to TRBJ1-1; 9 bases fit TRBD1. The CDR3 totals 10 residues. V shed 8 bases and J 10 bases; nucleotides not matched to a gene: 2. Per germline, CDR1 LNHDA and CDR2 SQIVND (reference sequence). The CDR3 spells CASWGQGAFF. The CDR3 nucleotides read TGTGCCAGTTGGGGACAGGGAGCTTTCTTT.

The chain is built from TRBV18 and TRBJ1-2; 10 bases map to TRBD1. The CDR3 extends over 13 amino acids. The V gene's germline CDR1 is KGHSH and CDR2 LQKENI. V shed 6 bases and J 4 bases; nucleotides not matched to a gene: 2. DNA of the CDR3: TGTGCCAGCTCGGGACAGGGGTTCTATGGCTACACCTTC. This sequence encodes CASSGQGFYGYTF.

CDR3: CAWSFGGRNEKLFF. The DNA of the CDR3 is TGTGCCTGGAGTTTCGGGGGGCGAAATGAAAAACTGTTTTTT. The V call is TRBV30, the J call TRBJ1-4; D is perhaps TRBD1 (6 bases). Per the germline V gene, CDR1 is GTSNPN and CDR2 is SVGIG (reference sequence). Trimming removed 2 bases at V and 5 bases at J, with 12 bases between. This CDR3 is 14 amino acids long.

The chain recombines TRBV5-6 with TRBJ1-5; 9 bases map to TRBD1. Germline V gene data show CDR1 as SGHDT and CDR2 as YYEEEE. V dropped 4 bases and J dropped 7; count of bases not matched to a gene: 12. The CDR3 consists of 16 residues. This CDR3 is CASSGRGQGLGQPQHF. The CDR3 nucleotides read TGTGCCAGCAGCGGCAGGGGACAGGGTTTAGGACAGCCCCAGCATTTT.

This chain uses TRBV28 with TRBJ2-6; D perhaps matches TRBD1 (5 bases). V was trimmed by 1 base and J by 4 bases, leaving 14 bases between them. CDR1 and CDR2 (germline): MDHEN, SYDVKM. CDR3 length equals 17 residues. The CDR3 region has the DNA TGTGCCAGCAGTTTATATCCAGGGCAGGCAGGGGCCAACGTCCTGACTTTC. Amino acids: CASSLYPGQAGANVLTF.

This chain uses TRBV19 with TRBJ2-5; 10 nucleotides match TRBD2. The V and J ends lost 5 bases and 6 bases, in that order; junction bases with no gene match: 18. The length of the CDR3 is 18 residues. Germline V CDR1 and CDR2: LNHDA, SQIVND (reference sequence). CDR3 residues: CASSLSQSGGALSKTQYF. The CDR3 DNA sequence: TGTGCCAGTAGTCTAAGCCAAAGCGGGGGGGCACTTTCGAAGACCCAGTACTTC.

The V call is TRBV7-9, the J call TRBJ2-5; 10 bases match TRBD1. The CDR3 totals 16 residues. Germline V gene data show CDR1 as SEHNR and CDR2 as FQNEAQ (reference sequence). V lost 5 bases, J lost 3 bases, and 9 bases stayed unmatched. The CDR3 region has the DNA TGTGCCAGCAGCCCCTTTTTGGGGACAGGGGAAGAGACCCAGTACTTC. Protein: CASSPFLGTGEETQYF. The full variable domain, its missing parts supplied by reference TRBV7-9 and TRBJ2-5, is DTGVSQNPRHKITKRGQNVTFRCDPISEHNRLYWYRQTLGQGPEFLTYFQNEAQLEKSRLLSDRFSAERPKGSFSTLEIQRTEQGDSAMYLCASSPFLGTGEETQYFGPGTRLLVL.

V and J are TRBV9 and TRBJ1-4, with TRBD1 matching 7 bases. The CDR3 has 14 residues. The trim removed 3 bases at V and 7 bases at J, leaving 6 bases unmatched. Germline values: CDR1 SGDLS, CDR2 YYNGEE. In DNA form, the CDR3 reads TGTGCCAGCAGCGCCGACAGGGAGAGTGAAAAACTGTTTTTT. Encoded protein: CASSADRESEKLFF.

The chain uses TRBV21-1 and TRBJ1-2; whether TRBD1, the table's D call, matches the DNA was not checked. TRBV21-1 is annotated as a pseudogene. The CDR3 consists of 15 residues. The DNA of the CDR3 is TGTGCCAGCAGAAACGCGACAGGGGTGGGCTATGGCTACACCTTC. It encodes CASRNATGVGYGYTF.

Remarks on this clone: The junction departs from the called germline gene at one end, perhaps through a read error. This chain uses TRBV5-1 with TRBJ2-3; TRBD1 is a possible D gene (5 bases). The CDR3 is 15 amino acids. Per germline, CDR1 SGHRS and CDR2 YFSETQ. DNA of the CDR3: TGTGCCAGCAGCTTTACGACCGGACACACAGATACGCAGTATTTT. It yields the protein CASSFTTGHTDTQYF.

Of note for this clone: Other nucleotide sequences in the sample specify the same CDR3. The chain has TRBV5-1 and TRBJ1-5; D may be TRBD1 (5 bases). The CDR3 covers 14 residues. Germline-derived CDR1 and CDR2 are SGHRS and YFSETQ. With 0 bases removed from V and 3 bases from J, the gap between germline ends came to 7 bases. CDR3 protein: CASSLGGSNQPQHF. The CDR3 DNA reads as TGCGCCAGCAGCTTGGGGGGCTCCAATCAGCCCCAGCATTTT.

The rearrangement links TRBV4-3 to TRBJ2-1, with TRBD2 matching 8 bases. The CDR3 length is 17 residues. Germline CDR1 is LGHNA and CDR2 is YSLEER. The V gene end was trimmed by 0 bases and the J gene end by 11 bases; junction bases not matched to a gene: 15. CDR3 region: CASSQETSGATIYQQFF. CDR3 nucleotides: TGCGCCAGCAGCCAAGAAACTAGCGGAGCCACAATCTATCAGCAGTTCTTC.

The rearrangement uses TRBV6-1 and TRBJ1-2; 7 bases map to TRBD1. With 3 bases clipped from V and 4 bases from J, the junction kept 14 bases outside the gene matches. The germline CDR1 and CDR2 sequences are MNHNS and SASEGT. CDR3 length equals 17 residues. CDR3 DNA sequence: TGTGCCAGCAGTGATGGCAGACAGGGTAGTCGGTCCTATGGCTACACCTTC. Protein sequence: CASSDGRQGSRSYGYTF.

The chain is built from TRBV19 and TRBJ2-6; perhaps TRBD2 as D (5 bases). Trimming took 0 bases from V and 0 from J, leaving 9 bases between them. The CDR3 consists of 17 residues. Germline V gene sequence: CDR1 LNHDA, CDR2 SQIVND (reference sequence). CDR3 loop: CASSIDFRGSGANVLTF. The CDR3 nucleotides read TGTGCCAGTAGTATAGATTTCCGGGGCTCTGGGGCCAACGTCCTGACTTTC.

CDR3 sequence: CASSPQTGINEKLFF. The CDR3 coding sequence is TGTGCCAGCTCACCACAGACGGGGATTAATGAAAAACTGTTTTTT. The V and J genes are TRBV18 and TRBJ1-4, with D uncertain. Germline CDR1 reads KGHSH; CDR2 reads LQKENI. Trimming removed 1 base from V and 4 bases from J, with 10 bases in between. This CDR3 is 15 amino acids long.

The V gene is TRBV5-1, the J gene TRBJ1-1; D perhaps matches TRBD1 (5 bases). The germline V and J ends were trimmed by 4 bases and 1 base, with 8 bases remaining between them. This CDR3 has 13 residues. Germline values: CDR1 SGHRS, CDR2 YFSETQ. The CDR3 DNA reads as TGCGCCAGCAGCGTTACAGGGAACACTGAAGCTTTCTTT. Its protein product is CASSVTGNTEAFF. Filled out from reference TRBV5-1 and TRBJ1-1, the complete variable domain reads KAGVTQTPRYLIKTRGQQVTLSCSPISGHRSVSWYQQTPGQGLQFLFEYFSETQRNKGNFPGRFSGRQFSNSRSEMNVSTLELGDSALYLCASSVTGNTEAFFGQGTRLTVV.

DNA for the CDR3: TGTGCCAGCAGTGGGACACCTCCCCCTTGGACCCAGTACTTC. It encodes CASSGTPPPWTQYF. The V call is TRBV28, the J call TRBJ2-5; the D gene is possibly TRBD1 (6 bases). The V gene lost 5 bases and the J gene lost 7 bases, with 17 bases spanning the gap. The germline V gene encodes CDR1 MDHEN and CDR2 SYDVKM. The CDR3 totals 14 residues.